Presented here are 21 T cell receptor beta chains from one specimen sequenced in a study of T cells after yellow fever vaccination. TCRdb re-derived calls from the 5' RACE reads in MiXCR, one entry per CDR3 protein. Seen here are hundreds of thousands of distinct CDR3 sequences, less than 25% observed once, and the top ten hold 15% to 20%. Sequencing was performed on PBMCs, taken 20 to 25 days after the first yellow fever vaccination. The receptor source for this set is a young man who received the YFV17D yellow fever vaccine.

This sequence joins TRBV5-1 and TRBJ2-2; D unclear. The CDR3 length is 14 residues. V gave up 0 bases and J gave up 7 bases, with 10 bases separating them. CDR1 is SGHRS, CDR2 YFSETQ, per germline. CDR3 amino acids: CASSLVHPGGELFF. The CDR3 DNA is TGCGCCAGCAGCTTGGTCCATCCCGGCGGGGAGCTGTTTTTT.

The V and J genes are TRBV10-3 and TRBJ1-6; weak D call: TRBD1 (5 bases). The CDR3 runs to 14 residues. Germline V gene lookup returns CDR1 ENHRY and CDR2 SYGVKD. The V end lost 6 bases, the J end lost 9 bases, and 15 bases lay between the germline ends. This CDR3 reads CAIRGDREGSPLHF. The CDR3 nucleotides read TGTGCCATCAGGGGGGACCGAGAAGGTTCACCCCTCCACTTT.

The rearrangement uses TRBV7-8 and TRBJ2-1; 10 nucleotides match TRBD2. Germline CDR1 SGHVS, CDR2 FQNEAQ. There are 16 residues in the CDR3. The V and J ends lost 2 bases and 5 bases, in that order; junction bases with no gene match: 6. The CDR3 DNA reads as TGTGCCAGCAGCTTAAAGCGGGGGGGGGTCAACAATGAGCAGTTCTTC. This gives the protein CASSLKRGGVNNEQFF. The full variable domain, with the rest looked up from reference TRBV7-8 and TRBJ2-1, is GAGVSQSPRYKVAKRGQDVALRCDPISGHVSLFWYQQALGQGPEFLTYFQNEAQLDKSGLPSDRFFAERPEGSVSTLKIQRTQQEDSAVYLCASSLKRGGVNNEQFFGPGTRLTVL.

The chain couples TRBV7-2 to TRBJ2-3, with D hard to call. Germline V gives CDR1 SGHTA, CDR2 FQGNSA. The V end was cut by 5 bases, the J end by 3 bases, with 9 bases between. This CDR3 contains 13 residues. The CDR3 reads CASSRTVTDTQYF. Here the CDR3 DNA reads TGTGCCAGCAGCCGGACGGTAACAGATACGCAGTATTTT.

The CDR3 DNA is TGTGCCAGCAGGGGGAGGACCCGCACAGATACGCAGTATTTT. It codes for CASRGRTRTDTQYF. The J gene is TRBJ2-3, the V gene TRBV9; a possible D gene is TRBD2 (6 bases). Trimming shortened V by 5 bases and J by 1 base, and 11 bases separated the two germline ends. Germline V gives CDR1 SGDLS, CDR2 YYNGEE. There are 14 residues in the CDR3. Drawing the rest from reference TRBV9 and TRBJ2-3, the complete variable domain is DSGVTQTPKHLITATGQRVTLRCSPRSGDLSVYWYQQSLDQGLQFLIQYYNGEERAKGNILERFSAQQFPDLHSELNLSSLELGDSALYFCASRGRTRTDTQYFGPGTRLTVL.

Only a few counts were recorded for this clonotype. The genes are TRBV4-2 and TRBJ2-7; D remains unclear. Germline CDR1 LGHNA, CDR2 YNFKEQ. V was pared by 1 base and J by 1 base, with 8 bases between. The CDR3 runs to 14 residues. Written as DNA, the CDR3 is TGTGCCAGCAGCCAAGGGGTGGGTTCCTACGAGCAGTACTTC. Translated: CASSQGVGSYEQYF.

This clonotype was counted a few times. The rearrangement links TRBV20-1 to TRBJ2-1; perhaps TRBD1 as D (5 bases). Germline assignment: CDR1 DFQATT and CDR2 SNEGSKA (reference sequence). Trimming shortened V by 6 bases and J by 0 bases, and 9 bases separated the two germline ends. CDR3 length: 13 residues. CDR3 nucleotides: TGCAGTGCGGGGCGGAGCTCCTACAATGAGCAGTTCTTC. Protein product: CSAGRSSYNEQFF.

This clonotype was seen only a few times. V and J are TRBV20-1 and TRBJ2-1; 7 bases map to TRBD1. CDR1 and CDR2 (germline): DFQATT, SNEGSKA (reference sequence). J lost 7 bases, V lost 6 bases, and 6 bases had no gene match. The CDR3 consists of 12 residues. The CDR3 coding sequence is TGCAGTGCCATCGACAGGGTGAATGAGCAGTTCTTC. Amino acids: CSAIDRVNEQFF.

The chain combines TRBV5-6 with TRBJ1-2; D not certain. CDR1 and CDR2 (germline): SGHDT, YYEEEE. This CDR3 spans 16 amino acids. Deletions cut 0 bases from V and 4 bases from J, with 16 bases between. The CDR3 nucleotides read TGTGCCAGCAGCTTGGTCGGCAGGCGGTTCGTCTATGGCTACACCTTC. Amino acid sequence: CASSLVGRRFVYGYTF.

The V and J genes are TRBV9 and TRBJ2-6; TRBD2 agrees at 8 bases. The germline V gene has CDR1 SGDLS and CDR2 YYNGEE. V lost 3 bases to trimming and J lost 0 bases; unmatched junction nucleotides: 8. The CDR3 sequence is 18 residues long. Here the CDR3 DNA reads TGTGCCAGCAGCGCCAGCGGGGGTGCTAGCTCTGGGGCCAACGTCCTGACTTTC. Amino acid sequence: CASSASGGASSGANVLTF.

This clonotype was detected a few times. CDR3 in amino acids: CASSPAGSGQGGDTQYF. CDR3 nucleotide sequence: TGCGCCAGCAGCCCGGCGGGGTCGGGACAGGGGGGAGATACGCAGTATTTT. The rearrangement joins TRBV5-1 to TRBJ2-3, with 11 bases that match TRBD1. Trimming took 4 bases from V and 5 from J; bases not matched to a gene: 12. This CDR3 comprises 17 residues. Germline lookup yields CDR1 SGHRS and CDR2 YFSETQ.

CDR3 in amino acids: CASSTGQIKETQYF. CDR3 DNA sequence: TGTGCCAGCAGCACGGGACAGATTAAAGAGACCCAGTACTTC. The gene calls are TRBV11-2 and TRBJ2-5, with 7 bases identical to TRBD1. The CDR3 covers 14 residues. Per the germline V gene, CDR1 is SGHAT and CDR2 is FQNNGV. V lost 5 bases to trimming and J lost 3 bases; unmatched junction nucleotides: 6.

A few counts support this clonotype. J is TRBJ1-3 and V is TRBV2; D is ambiguous. The CDR3 has 14 amino acids. V lost 8 bases, J lost 0 bases, and 11 bases lay in between. The germline gives CDR1 SNHLY, CDR2 FYNNEI. CDR3 in amino acids: CASVSGNSGNTIYF. In DNA form, the CDR3 reads TGTGCCAGCGTCAGTGGGAACTCTGGAAACACCATATATTTT.

This chain links TRBV5-1 with TRBJ2-5; the D gene is possibly TRBD2 (6 bases). The CDR3 has 14 amino acids. V lost 9 bases to trimming and J lost 4 bases, with 19 bases between them. The germline V gene encodes CDR1 SGHRS and CDR2 YFSETQ. CDR3 region: CATKDRVEGETQYF. In DNA form, the CDR3 reads TGCGCCACCAAAGACCGGGTGGAGGGAGAGACCCAGTACTTC.

In this sample, this clonotype turned up a few times. The CDR3 nucleotides read TGTGCCAGCAGCGACCCGGGGCGTACGGAGACCCAGTACTTC. As protein: CASSDPGRTETQYF. The chain carries TRBV7-9 and TRBJ2-5, with D perhaps matching TRBD1 or TRBD2 (5 bases each). Germline CDR1 and CDR2: SEHNR and FQNEAQ (reference sequence). The CDR3 is 14 amino acids. The V end was cut by 5 bases, the J end by 5 bases, with 15 bases between.

CDR3 DNA: TGTGCCAGCAGTCGCGGGCGCGTGAATGAGCAGTTCTTC. Its translation is CASSRGRVNEQFF. V gene TRBV12-3 or TRBV12-4 combines with J gene TRBJ2-1; D possibly corresponds to TRBD2 (5 bases). This CDR3 is 13 amino acids long. Deletions cut 5 bases from V and 7 bases from J, with 12 bases between.

This chain connects TRBV4-1 to TRBJ2-2; the D gene is possibly TRBD1 (6 bases). The CDR3 runs 12 residues. CDR1 and CDR2 from the germline V gene are MGHRA and YSYEKL. Deletions cut 4 bases from V and 9 bases from J, with 9 bases between. CDR3 sequence: CASSPTGRELFF. The CDR3 DNA sequence: TGCGCCAGCAGCCCTACAGGGAGGGAGCTGTTTTTT.

Many counts were recorded for this clonotype. The genes are TRBV7-2 and TRBJ2-3, with a weak D call TRBD2 (5 bases). Germline assignment: CDR1 SGHTA and CDR2 FQGNSA. The CDR3 covers 14 residues. Trimming took 5 bases from V and 0 from J, leaving 9 bases between them. CDR3 nucleotides: TGTGCCAGCAGCCCGGACTCTAGCACAGATACGCAGTATTTT. It specifies CASSPDSSTDTQYF.

The V call is TRBV11-1, the J call TRBJ1-2; D may be TRBD1 (5 bases). CDR1 is SGHAT, CDR2 FQDESV, per germline (reference sequence). Trimming stripped 5 bases from V and 6 bases from J, with 19 bases between. The CDR3 consists of 15 residues. CDR3 in amino acids: CASSQTSGTRNGYTF. DNA of the CDR3: TGTGCCAGCAGCCAAACATCCGGGACTCGCAATGGCTACACCTTC.

There are a few counts of this clonotype. The chain recombines TRBV9 with TRBJ1-1; a possible D gene is TRBD1 (6 bases). The V end was cut by 1 base, the J end by 4 bases, with 11 bases between. Germline CDR1 and CDR2: SGDLS and YYNGEE. The CDR3 is made up of 14 amino acids. CDR3 coding DNA: TGTGCCAGCAGCGTATCCGGGACAACCACTGAAGCTTTCTTT. Its translation: CASSVSGTTTEAFF.

The chain carries TRBV5-1 and TRBJ2-3; possibly TRBD2 for D (6 bases). Trimming left V 0 bases short and J 5 bases short, with 10 bases between. The CDR3 loop spans 14 amino acids. Germline assignment: CDR1 SGHRS and CDR2 YFSETQ. In nucleotides, the CDR3 is TGCGCCAGCAGCTTGGTACTAGCTGAAGATACGCAGTATTTT. Translating it yields CASSLVLAEDTQYF.